The T cell receptor beta chain described here comes from a study of shared clonotypes between healthy human individuals. Here immunoSEQ multiplex PCR was the method, and the copy in TCRdb shows in-frame clones only, minus some. The sample has about 2.4 million clones, roughly 93% seen once. The germline V gene encodes CDR1 GTSNPN and CDR2 SVGIG (reference sequence). The CDR3 runs to 14 residues. Trimming removed 5 bases from V and 2 bases from J, with 13 bases in between. V usage is TRBV30 and J usage is TRBJ2-1; D call uncertain. Sequencing was done on a sample of naive CD4+ T cells from PBMCs. Described subset: CD45RA+ positively selected. This TCR was recovered from a man younger than 30 in good health. Some clones in this sample may be carry-over from other donors' samples. The CDR3 nucleotides read TGTGCCTGGTCAGTTGGCGCTGCCTACAATGAGCAGTTCTTC. Protein: CAWSVGAAYNEQFF.